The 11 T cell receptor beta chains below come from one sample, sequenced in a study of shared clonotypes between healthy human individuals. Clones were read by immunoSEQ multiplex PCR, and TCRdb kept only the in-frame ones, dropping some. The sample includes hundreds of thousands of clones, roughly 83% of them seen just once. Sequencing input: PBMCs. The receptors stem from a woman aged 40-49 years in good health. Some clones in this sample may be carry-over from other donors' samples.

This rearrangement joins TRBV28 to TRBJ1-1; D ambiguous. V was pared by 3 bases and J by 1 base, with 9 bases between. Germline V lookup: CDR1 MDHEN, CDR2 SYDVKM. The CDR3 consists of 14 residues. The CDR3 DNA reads TGTGCCAGCAGTTTGCAGACCCCGAACACTGAAGCTTTCTTT. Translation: CASSLQTPNTEAFF.

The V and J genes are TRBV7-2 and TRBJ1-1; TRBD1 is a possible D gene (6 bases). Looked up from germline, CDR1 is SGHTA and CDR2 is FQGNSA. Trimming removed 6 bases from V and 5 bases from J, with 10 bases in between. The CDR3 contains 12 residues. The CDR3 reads CASRKQGTEAFF. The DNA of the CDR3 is TGTGCCAGCAGAAAACAGGGTACTGAAGCTTTCTTT.

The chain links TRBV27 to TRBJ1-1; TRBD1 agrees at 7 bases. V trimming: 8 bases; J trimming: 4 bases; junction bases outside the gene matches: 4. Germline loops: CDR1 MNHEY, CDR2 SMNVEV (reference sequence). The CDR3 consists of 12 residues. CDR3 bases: TGTGCCAGCCGACAGGGTCCCACTGAAGCTTTCTTT. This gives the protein CASRQGPTEAFF.

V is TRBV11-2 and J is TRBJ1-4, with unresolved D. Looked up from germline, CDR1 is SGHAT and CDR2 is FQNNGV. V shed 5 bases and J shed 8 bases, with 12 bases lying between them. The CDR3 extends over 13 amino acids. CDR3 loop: CASSGYRYEKLFF. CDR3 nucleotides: TGTGCCAGCAGCGGATATCGCTACGAAAAACTGTTTTTT.

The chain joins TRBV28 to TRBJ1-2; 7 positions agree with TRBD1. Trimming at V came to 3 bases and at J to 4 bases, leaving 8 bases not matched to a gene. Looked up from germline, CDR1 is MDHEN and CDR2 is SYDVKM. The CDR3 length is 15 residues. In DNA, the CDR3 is TGTGCCAGCAGTTTGTCGACAGGGAGAATCTATGGCTACACCTTC. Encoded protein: CASSLSTGRIYGYTF.

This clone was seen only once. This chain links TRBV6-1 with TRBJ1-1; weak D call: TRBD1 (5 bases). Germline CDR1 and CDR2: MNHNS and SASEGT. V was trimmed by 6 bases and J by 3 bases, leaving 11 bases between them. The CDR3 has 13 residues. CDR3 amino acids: CASSDRQHTEAFF. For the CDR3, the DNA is TGTGCCAGCAGCGACAGACAACACACTGAAGCTTTCTTT.

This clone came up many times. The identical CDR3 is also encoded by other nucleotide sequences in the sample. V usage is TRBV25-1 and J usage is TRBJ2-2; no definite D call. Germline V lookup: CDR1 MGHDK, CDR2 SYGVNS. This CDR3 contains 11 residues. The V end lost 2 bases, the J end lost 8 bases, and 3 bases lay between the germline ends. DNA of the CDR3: TGTGCCAGCAGTGAAGTAGGGGAGCTGTTTTTT. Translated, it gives CASSEVGELFF.

The DNA for the CDR3 is TGTGCCAGCAGTGAAGGGACAGGACCTGGAAACACCATATATTTT. Its protein product is CASSEGTGPGNTIYF. This chain connects TRBV6-1 to TRBJ1-3; 7 nucleotides line up with TRBD1. This CDR3 contains 15 residues. The V gene end was trimmed by 1 base and the J gene end by 2 bases; junction bases not matched to a gene: 2. Per germline, CDR1 MNHNS and CDR2 SASEGT.

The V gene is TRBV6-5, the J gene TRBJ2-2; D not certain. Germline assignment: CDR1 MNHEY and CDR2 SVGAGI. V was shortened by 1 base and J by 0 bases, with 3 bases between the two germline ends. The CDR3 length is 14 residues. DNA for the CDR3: TGTGCCAGCAGTTACTTCTCGAACACCGGGGAGCTGTTTTTT. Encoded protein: CASSYFSNTGELFF.

The CDR3 sequence: CASRPGLAGEYNEQFF. DNA of the CDR3: TGTGCCAGCAGACCTGGACTAGCGGGAGAATACAATGAGCAGTTCTTC. V usage is TRBV11-2 and J usage is TRBJ2-1; TRBD2 matches at 13 bases. V was pared by 6 bases and J by 4 bases, with 6 bases of the junction left unmatched. The CDR3 spans 16 residues. The germline gives CDR1 SGHAT, CDR2 FQNNGV.

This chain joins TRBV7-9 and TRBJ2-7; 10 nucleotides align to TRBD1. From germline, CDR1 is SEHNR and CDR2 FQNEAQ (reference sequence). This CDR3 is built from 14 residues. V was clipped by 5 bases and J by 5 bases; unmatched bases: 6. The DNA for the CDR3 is TGTGCCAGCAGCAAGGACAGGGGGGTCCACGAGCAGTACTTC. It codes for CASSKDRGVHEQYF.